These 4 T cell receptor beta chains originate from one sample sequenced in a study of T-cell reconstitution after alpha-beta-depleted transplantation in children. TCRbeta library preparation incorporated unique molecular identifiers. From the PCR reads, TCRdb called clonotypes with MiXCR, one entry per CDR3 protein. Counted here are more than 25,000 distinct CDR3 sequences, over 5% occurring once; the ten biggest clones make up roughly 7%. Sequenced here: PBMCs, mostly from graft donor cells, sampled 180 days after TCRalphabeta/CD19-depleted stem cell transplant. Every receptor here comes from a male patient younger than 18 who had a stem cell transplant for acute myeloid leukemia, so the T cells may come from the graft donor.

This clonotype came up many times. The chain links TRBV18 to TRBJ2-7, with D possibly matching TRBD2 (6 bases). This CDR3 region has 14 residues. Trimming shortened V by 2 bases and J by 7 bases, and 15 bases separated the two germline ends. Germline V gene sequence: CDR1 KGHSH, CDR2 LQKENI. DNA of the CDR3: TGTGCCAGCTCACCAATCCAGGGACGGGGGGAGCAGTACTTC. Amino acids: CASSPIQGRGEQYF.

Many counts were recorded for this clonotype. CDR3 region: CASSPQQGSGANVLTF. For the CDR3, the DNA is TGTGCCAGCAGTCCCCAACAGGGATCTGGGGCCAACGTCCTGACTTTC. The V and J genes are TRBV28 and TRBJ2-6; D might be TRBD1 (6 bases). Germline V CDR1 and CDR2: MDHEN, SYDVKM. V gave up 5 bases and J gave up 1 base, with 12 bases separating them. This CDR3 is built from 16 residues.

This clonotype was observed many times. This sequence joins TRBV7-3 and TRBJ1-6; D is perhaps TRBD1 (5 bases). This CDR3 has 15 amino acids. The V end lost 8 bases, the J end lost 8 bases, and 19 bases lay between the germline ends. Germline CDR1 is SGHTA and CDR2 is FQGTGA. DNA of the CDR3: TGTGCCAGCGCCCCCGGCGCGGGGGTGGATTCACCCCTCCACTTT. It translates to CASAPGAGVDSPLHF.

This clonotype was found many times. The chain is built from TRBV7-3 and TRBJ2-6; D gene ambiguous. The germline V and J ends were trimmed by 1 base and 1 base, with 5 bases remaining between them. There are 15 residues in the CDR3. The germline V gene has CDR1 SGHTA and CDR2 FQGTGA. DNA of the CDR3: TGTGCCAGCAGCTTAAAACAGTCTGGGGCCAACGTCCTGACTTTC. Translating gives CASSLKQSGANVLTF.